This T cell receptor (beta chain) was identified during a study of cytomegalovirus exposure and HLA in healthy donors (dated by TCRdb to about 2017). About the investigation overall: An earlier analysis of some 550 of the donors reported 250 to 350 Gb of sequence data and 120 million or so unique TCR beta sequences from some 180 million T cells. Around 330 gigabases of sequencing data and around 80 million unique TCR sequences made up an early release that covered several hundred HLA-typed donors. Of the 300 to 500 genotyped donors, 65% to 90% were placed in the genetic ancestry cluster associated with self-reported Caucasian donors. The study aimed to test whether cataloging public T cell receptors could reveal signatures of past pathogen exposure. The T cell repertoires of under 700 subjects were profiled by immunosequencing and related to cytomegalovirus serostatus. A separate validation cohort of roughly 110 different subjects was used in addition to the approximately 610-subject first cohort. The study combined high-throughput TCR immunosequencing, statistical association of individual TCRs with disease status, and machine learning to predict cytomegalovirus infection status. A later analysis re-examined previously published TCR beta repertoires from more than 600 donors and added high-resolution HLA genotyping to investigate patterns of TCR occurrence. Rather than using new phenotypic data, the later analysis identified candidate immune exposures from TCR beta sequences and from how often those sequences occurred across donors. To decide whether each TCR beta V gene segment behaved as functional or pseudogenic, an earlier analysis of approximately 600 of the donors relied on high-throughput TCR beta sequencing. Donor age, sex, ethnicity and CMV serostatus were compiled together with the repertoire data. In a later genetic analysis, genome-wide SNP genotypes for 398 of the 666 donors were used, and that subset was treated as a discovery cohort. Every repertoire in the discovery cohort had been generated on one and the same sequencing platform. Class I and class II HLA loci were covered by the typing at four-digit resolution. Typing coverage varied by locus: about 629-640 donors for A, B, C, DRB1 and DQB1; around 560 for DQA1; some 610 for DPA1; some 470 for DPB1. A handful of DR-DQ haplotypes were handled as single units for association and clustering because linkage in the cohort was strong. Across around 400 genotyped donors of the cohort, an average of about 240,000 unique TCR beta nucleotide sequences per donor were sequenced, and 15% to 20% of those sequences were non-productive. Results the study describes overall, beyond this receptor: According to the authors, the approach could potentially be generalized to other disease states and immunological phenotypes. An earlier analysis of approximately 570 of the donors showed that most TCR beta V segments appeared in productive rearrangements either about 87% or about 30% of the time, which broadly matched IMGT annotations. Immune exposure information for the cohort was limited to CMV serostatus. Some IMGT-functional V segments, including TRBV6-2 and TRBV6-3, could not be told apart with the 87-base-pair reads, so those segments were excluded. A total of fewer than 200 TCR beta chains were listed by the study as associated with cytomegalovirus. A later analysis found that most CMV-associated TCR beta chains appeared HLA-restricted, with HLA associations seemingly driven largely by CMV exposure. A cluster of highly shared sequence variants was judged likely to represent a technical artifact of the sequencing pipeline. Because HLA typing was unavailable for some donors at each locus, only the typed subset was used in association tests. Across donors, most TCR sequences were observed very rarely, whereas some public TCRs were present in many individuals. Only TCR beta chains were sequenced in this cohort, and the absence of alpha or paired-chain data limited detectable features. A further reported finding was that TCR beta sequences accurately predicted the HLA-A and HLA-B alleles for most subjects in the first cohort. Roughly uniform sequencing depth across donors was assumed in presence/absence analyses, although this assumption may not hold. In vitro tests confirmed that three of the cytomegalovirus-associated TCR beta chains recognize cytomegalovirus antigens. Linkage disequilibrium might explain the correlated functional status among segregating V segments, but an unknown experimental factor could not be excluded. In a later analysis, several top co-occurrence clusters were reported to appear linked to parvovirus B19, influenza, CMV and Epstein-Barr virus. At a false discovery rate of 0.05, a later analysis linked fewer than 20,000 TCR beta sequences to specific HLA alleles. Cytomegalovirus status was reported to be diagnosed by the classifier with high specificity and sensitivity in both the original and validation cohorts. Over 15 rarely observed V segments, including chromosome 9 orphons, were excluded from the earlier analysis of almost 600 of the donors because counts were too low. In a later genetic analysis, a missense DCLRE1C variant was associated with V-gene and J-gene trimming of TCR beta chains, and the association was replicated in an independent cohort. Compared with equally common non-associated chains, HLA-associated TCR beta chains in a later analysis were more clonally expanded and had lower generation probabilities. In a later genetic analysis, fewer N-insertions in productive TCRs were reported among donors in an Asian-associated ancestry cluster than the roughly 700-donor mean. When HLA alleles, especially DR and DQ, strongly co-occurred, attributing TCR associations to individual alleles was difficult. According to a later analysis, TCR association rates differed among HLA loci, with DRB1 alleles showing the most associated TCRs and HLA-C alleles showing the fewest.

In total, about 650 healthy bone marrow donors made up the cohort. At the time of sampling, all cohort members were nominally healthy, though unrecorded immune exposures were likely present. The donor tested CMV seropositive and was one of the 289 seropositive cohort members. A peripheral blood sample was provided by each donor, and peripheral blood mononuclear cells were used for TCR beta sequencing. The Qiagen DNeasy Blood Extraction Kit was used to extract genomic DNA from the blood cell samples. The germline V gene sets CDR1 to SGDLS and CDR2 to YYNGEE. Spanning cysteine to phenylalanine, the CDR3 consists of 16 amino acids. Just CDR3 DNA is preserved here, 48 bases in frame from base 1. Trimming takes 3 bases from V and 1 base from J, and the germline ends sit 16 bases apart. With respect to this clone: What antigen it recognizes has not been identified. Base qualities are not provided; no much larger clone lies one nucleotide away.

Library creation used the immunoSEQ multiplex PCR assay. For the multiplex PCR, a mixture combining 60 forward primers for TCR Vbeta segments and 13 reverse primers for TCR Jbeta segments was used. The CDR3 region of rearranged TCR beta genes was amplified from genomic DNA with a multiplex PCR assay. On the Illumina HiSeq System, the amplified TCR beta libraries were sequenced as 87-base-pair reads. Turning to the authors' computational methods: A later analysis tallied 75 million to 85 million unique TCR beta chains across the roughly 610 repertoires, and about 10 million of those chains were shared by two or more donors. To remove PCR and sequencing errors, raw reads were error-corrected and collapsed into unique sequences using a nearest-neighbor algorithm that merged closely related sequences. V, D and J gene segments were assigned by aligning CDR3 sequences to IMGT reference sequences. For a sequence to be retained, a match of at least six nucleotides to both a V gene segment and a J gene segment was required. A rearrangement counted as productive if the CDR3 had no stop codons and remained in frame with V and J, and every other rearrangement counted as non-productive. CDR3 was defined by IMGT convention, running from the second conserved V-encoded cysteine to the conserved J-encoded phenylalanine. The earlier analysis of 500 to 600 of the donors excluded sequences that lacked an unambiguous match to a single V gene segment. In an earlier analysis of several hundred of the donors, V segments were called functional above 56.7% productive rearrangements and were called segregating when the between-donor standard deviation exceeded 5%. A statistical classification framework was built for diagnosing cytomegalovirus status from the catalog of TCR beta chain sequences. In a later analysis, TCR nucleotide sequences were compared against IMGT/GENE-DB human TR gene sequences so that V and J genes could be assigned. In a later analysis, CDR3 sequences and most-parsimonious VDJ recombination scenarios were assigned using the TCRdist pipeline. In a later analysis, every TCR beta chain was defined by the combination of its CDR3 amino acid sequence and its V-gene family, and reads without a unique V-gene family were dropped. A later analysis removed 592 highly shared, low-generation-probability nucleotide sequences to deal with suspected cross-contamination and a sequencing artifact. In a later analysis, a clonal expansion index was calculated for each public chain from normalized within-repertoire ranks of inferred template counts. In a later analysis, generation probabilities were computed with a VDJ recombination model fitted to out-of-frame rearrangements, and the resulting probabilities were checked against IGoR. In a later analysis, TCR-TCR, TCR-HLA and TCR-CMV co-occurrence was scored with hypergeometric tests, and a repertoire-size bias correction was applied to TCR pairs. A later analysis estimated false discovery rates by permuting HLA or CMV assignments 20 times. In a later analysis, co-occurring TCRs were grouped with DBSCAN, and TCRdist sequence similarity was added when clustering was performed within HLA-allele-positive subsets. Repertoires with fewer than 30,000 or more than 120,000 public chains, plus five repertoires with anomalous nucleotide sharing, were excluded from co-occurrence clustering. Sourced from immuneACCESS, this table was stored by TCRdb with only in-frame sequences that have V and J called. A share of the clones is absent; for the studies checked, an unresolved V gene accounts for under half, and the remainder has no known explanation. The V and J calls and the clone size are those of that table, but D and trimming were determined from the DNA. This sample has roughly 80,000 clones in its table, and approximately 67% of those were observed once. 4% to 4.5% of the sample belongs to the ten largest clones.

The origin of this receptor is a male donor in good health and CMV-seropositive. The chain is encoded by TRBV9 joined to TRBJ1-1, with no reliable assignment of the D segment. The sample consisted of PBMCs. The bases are TGTGCCAGCAGCGGGGAGGCGGCTCTTCCGAACACTGAAGCTTTCTTT. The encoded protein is CASSGEAALPNTEAFF.